This entry lists 26 T cell receptor beta chains sequenced from one sample in a study of cytomegalovirus exposure and HLA in healthy donors. The PCR was carried out with 60 Vbeta primers and 13 Jbeta primers. The table came from immunoSEQ multiplex PCR; TCRdb's copy has only in-frame clones and leaves some out. The repertoire holds about 60,000 clones, with 65% to 85% as singletons. Sample: PBMCs. These receptors all come from a woman aged 25 to 39 in good health and CMV-seronegative.

The chain combines TRBV14 with TRBJ2-3, with TRBD2 as a possible D gene (6 bases). With 1 base removed from V and 4 bases from J, the gap between germline ends came to 6 bases. Per germline, CDR1 SGHDN and CDR2 FVKESK. There are 13 residues in the CDR3. CDR3 sequence reads: CASSQGEADTQYF. In DNA form, the CDR3 reads TGTGCCAGCAGCCAAGGGGAGGCAGATACGCAGTATTTT.

This chain connects TRBV5-5 to TRBJ1-4; D is ambiguous. The ends were cut back, 0 bases at V and 7 bases at J, with 7 bases in the middle. Looked up from germline, CDR1 is SGHKS and CDR2 is YYEKEE (reference sequence). The length of the CDR3 is 13 residues. CDR3 bases: TGTGCCAGCAGCTTGGCCCGCAGTGAAAAACTGTTTTTT. Translating it yields CASSLARSEKLFF. Full variable domain (missing parts from reference TRBV5-5 and TRBJ1-4): DAGVTQSPTHLIKTRGQQVTLRCSPISGHKSVSWYQQVLGQGPQFIFQYYEKEERGRGNFPDRFSARQFPNYSSELNVNALLLGDSALYLCASSLARSEKLFFGSGTQLSVL.

The chain recombines TRBV2 with TRBJ1-2, with 7 bases that match TRBD1. Germline values: CDR1 SNHLY, CDR2 FYNNEI. With 0 bases clipped from V and 7 bases from J, the junction kept 14 bases outside the gene matches. CDR3 size: 17 residues. CDR3 nucleotides: TGTGCCAGCAGTGAAGCGCTTCGGGGACAGTGGAAGGGTGGCTACACCTTC. This encodes CASSEALRGQWKGGYTF. The whole variable domain, filled in from reference TRBV2 and TRBJ1-2, reads EPEVTQTPSHQVTQMGQEVILRCVPISNHLYFYWYRQILGQKVEFLVSFYNNEISEKSEIFDDQFSVERPDGSNFTLKIRSTKLEDSAMYFCASSEALRGQWKGGYTFGSGTRLTVV.

This clone appeared a few times. The same CDR3 arises from other DNA sequences in this sample as well. V is TRBV6-5 and J is TRBJ1-1; 7 bases are shared with TRBD1. The J segment lost 1 base and the V segment lost 4 bases, leaving 3 bases of the junction unmatched. This CDR3 comprises 14 residues. CDR1 and CDR2 (germline): MNHEY, SVGAGI. The CDR3 loop is CASSSRTGNTEAFF. In DNA form, the CDR3 reads TGTGCCAGCAGTTCGAGGACAGGGAACACTGAAGCTTTCTTT.

The gene calls are TRBV2 and TRBJ2-5; 8 nucleotides align to TRBD2. CDR1 and CDR2 (germline): SNHLY, FYNNEI. The CDR3 runs 16 residues. The V and J ends lost 1 base and 3 bases, in that order; junction bases with no gene match: 7. CDR3: CASSEVARGGKETQYF. DNA for the CDR3: TGTGCCAGCAGTGAAGTCGCTCGGGGGGGAAAAGAGACCCAGTACTTC.

The rearrangement uses TRBV7-2 and TRBJ2-5; 8 nucleotides match TRBD2. CDR1 is SGHTA and CDR2 is FQGNSA in the germline V gene. With 2 bases clipped from V and 4 bases from J, the junction kept 3 bases outside the gene matches. The CDR3 spans 14 residues. The CDR3 DNA is TGTGCCAGCAGCTTATCGGGGGGGGCAGAGACCCAGTACTTC. Protein product: CASSLSGGAETQYF.

This chain links TRBV10-3 with TRBJ2-3; D may be TRBD1 (6 bases). The CDR3 is 14 residues long. Germline V gives CDR1 ENHRY, CDR2 SYGVKD. V gave up 10 bases and J gave up 4 bases, with 18 bases separating them. This CDR3 reads CATKRQERSDTQYF. CDR3 DNA: TGTGCCACCAAAAGACAGGAGAGATCAGATACGCAGTATTTT.

This clone turned up a few times. The gene calls are TRBV19 and TRBJ1-4; 11 positions match TRBD1. The CDR3 runs to 14 residues. J was trimmed by 7 bases and V by 3 bases; bases with no gene match: 1. Looked up from germline, CDR1 is LNHDA and CDR2 is SQIVND (reference sequence). CDR3 sequence: CASSMDRGREKLFF. The CDR3 nucleotides read TGTGCCAGTAGTATGGACAGGGGGCGTGAAAAACTGTTTTTT.

The chain has TRBV19 and TRBJ1-2; the D is unclear. CDR1 is LNHDA, CDR2 SQIVND, per germline (reference sequence). The CDR3 covers 12 residues. The V end was cut by 2 bases, the J end by 8 bases, with 9 bases between. This chain's CDR3 is CASSINERGYTF. Here the CDR3 DNA reads TGTGCCAGTAGTATAAACGAGAGGGGCTACACCTTC. Based on the CDR3 plus reference TRBV19 and TRBJ1-2, the full variable domain is DGGITQSPKYLFRKEGQNVTLSCEQNLNHDAMYWYRQDPGQGLRLIYYSQIVNDFQKGDIAEGYSVSREKKESFPLTVTSAQKNPTAFYLCASSINERGYTFGSGTRLTVV.

The CDR3 loop reads CASSFTGSLTSTDTQYF. The CDR3 bases are TGTGCCAGCAGTTTCACAGGGAGCCTTACTAGCACAGATACGCAGTATTTT. The rearrangement joins TRBV27 to TRBJ2-3; maybe TRBD1 (6 bases). Germline loops: CDR1 MNHEY, CDR2 SMNVEV (reference sequence). The ends were cut back, 3 bases at V and 0 bases at J, with 16 bases in the middle. The CDR3 is 17 amino acids.

The gene calls are TRBV14 and TRBJ2-7; TRBD2 is a possible D gene (5 bases). With 0 bases removed from V and 4 bases from J, the gap between germline ends came to 13 bases. The CDR3 spans 15 residues. Germline V gene lookup returns CDR1 SGHDN and CDR2 FVKESK. CDR3: CASSQDRGLRYEQYF. DNA for the CDR3: TGTGCCAGCAGCCAAGATCGCGGGTTGAGGTACGAGCAGTACTTC.

The J gene is TRBJ2-2, the V gene TRBV7-6, with 7 nucleotides matching TRBD1. After removal of 5 bases from V and 4 bases from J, the junction contained 10 bases not matched to a gene. The CDR3 covers 16 residues. CDR1 SGHVS and CDR2 FNYEAQ come from the germline V gene. This CDR3 reads CASSPRQGSSTGELFF. In nucleotides, the CDR3 is TGTGCCAGCAGCCCACGACAGGGTAGTAGCACCGGGGAGCTGTTTTTT.

The J gene is TRBJ2-7, the V gene TRBV7-2; no firm D call. The CDR3 is 12 amino acids. V lost 2 bases to trimming and J lost 3 bases, with 5 bases between them. The germline gives CDR1 SGHTA, CDR2 FQGNSA. This CDR3 is CASSLNSYEQYF. The CDR3 DNA is TGTGCCAGCAGCTTAAACAGCTACGAGCAGTACTTC.

This sequence joins TRBV2 and TRBJ1-1; 7 positions agree with TRBD1. The CDR3 extends over 14 amino acids. The V gene's germline CDR1 is SNHLY and CDR2 FYNNEI. Trimming took 4 bases from V and 7 from J; bases not matched to a gene: 9. The CDR3 loop is CASSASVQGGEAFF. The CDR3, as DNA: TGTGCCAGCAGTGCCTCTGTCCAGGGGGGTGAAGCTTTCTTT.

The chain's CDR3 is CAISGTTDKNTEAFF. DNA for the CDR3: TGTGCCATCAGTGGTACGACGGACAAGAACACTGAAGCTTTCTTT. The chain is built from TRBV10-3 and TRBJ1-1; TRBD1 is a possible D gene (5 bases). The V and J ends lost 4 bases and 1 base respectively, with 13 bases between them. Germline V lookup: CDR1 ENHRY, CDR2 SYGVKD. The length of the CDR3 is 15 residues.

This clone has only a few counts. The chain recombines TRBV13 with TRBJ1-2; 7 bases are shared with TRBD1. Germline V gene lookup returns CDR1 PRHDT and CDR2 FYEKMQ (reference sequence). This CDR3 is 15 amino acids long. V shed 5 bases and J 4 bases; nucleotides not matched to a gene: 10. The DNA of the CDR3 is TGTGCCAGCAGCGCTACAGACAGGGACGGCTATGGCTACACCTTC. Translated: CASSATDRDGYGYTF. Combining the CDR3 with reference TRBV13 and TRBJ1-2 gives the whole variable domain AAGVIQSPRHLIKEKRETATLKCYPIPRHDTVYWYQQGPGQDPQFLISFYEKMQSDKGSIPDRFSAQQFSDYHSELNMSSLELGDSALYFCASSATDRDGYGYTFGSGTRLTVV.

The chain links TRBV5-1 to TRBJ2-1; 12 bases align to TRBD2. Per the germline V gene, CDR1 is SGHRS and CDR2 is YFSETQ. J was trimmed by 7 bases and V by 0 bases; bases with no gene match: 8. CDR3 length: 17 amino acids. The CDR3 nucleotides read TGCGCCAGCAGCTTGGGGGCTAGCGGGGGGGCATTAAATGAGCAGTTCTTC. Amino acid sequence: CASSLGASGGALNEQFF.

A few counts support this clone. The chain combines TRBV6-6 with TRBJ1-2; D gene ambiguous. V lost 7 bases, J lost 2 bases, and 8 bases lay in between. CDR3 size: 12 residues. Germline V CDR1 and CDR2: MNHNY, SVGAGI (reference sequence). DNA of the CDR3: TGTGCCAGCATGGAGGGCAACTATGGCTACACCTTC. Amino acid sequence: CASMEGNYGYTF.

This rearrangement joins TRBV25-1 to TRBJ1-2; 11 bases align to TRBD1. There are 16 residues in the CDR3. The germline V gene encodes CDR1 MGHDK and CDR2 SYGVNS. The ends lost 1 base at V and 6 bases at J; junction bases unmatched: 7. The CDR3 loop is CASSEWGGTGGNGYTF. The CDR3 DNA reads as TGTGCCAGCAGTGAATGGGGGGGGACAGGGGGTAATGGCTACACCTTC.

The chain carries TRBV4-3 and TRBJ1-1; D is unresolved. V was pared by 1 base and J by 1 base, with 7 bases between. The CDR3 extends over 14 amino acids. The germline CDR1 and CDR2 sequences are LGHNA and YSLEER. CDR3 region: CASSQGRENTEAFF. In nucleotides, the CDR3 is TGCGCCAGCAGCCAAGGGAGAGAGAACACTGAAGCTTTCTTT.

This CDR3 reads CASSSTGGMLRAPDTQYF. CDR3 DNA sequence: TGTGCCAGCAGCTCGACAGGGGGCATGCTCAGGGCACCAGATACGCAGTATTTT. The chain has TRBV5-6 and TRBJ2-3; TRBD1 aligns across 10 bases. CDR1 and CDR2 from the germline V gene are SGHDT and YYEEEE. Trimming took 3 bases from V and 4 from J; bases not matched to a gene: 14. The CDR3 has 18 residues.

This chain uses TRBV18 with TRBJ1-1; maybe TRBD1 (5 bases). The germline gives CDR1 KGHSH, CDR2 LQKENI. The V gene lost 1 base and the J gene lost 0 bases, with 6 bases spanning the gap. The CDR3 extends over 14 amino acids. CDR3 protein: CASSPQGMNTEAFF. In nucleotides, the CDR3 is TGTGCCAGCTCACCACAGGGGATGAACACTGAAGCTTTCTTT. Drawing the rest from reference TRBV18 and TRBJ1-1, the complete variable domain is NAGVMQNPRHLVRRRGQEARLRCSPMKGHSHVYWYRQLPEEGLKFMVYLQKENIIDESGMPKERFSAEFPKEGPSILRIQQVVRGDSAAYFCASSPQGMNTEAFFGQGTRLTVV.

This chain uses TRBV18 with TRBJ1-2, with TRBD1 matching 7 bases. V lost 3 bases and J lost 4; bases outside the gene matches: 14. The CDR3 length is 17 residues. The V gene's germline CDR1 is KGHSH and CDR2 LQKENI. This CDR3 is CASSPQRDSGLGYGYTF. CDR3 in DNA: TGTGCCAGCTCACCGCAGAGGGACAGTGGCCTGGGCTATGGCTACACCTTC. The whole variable domain, remainder taken from reference TRBV18 and TRBJ1-2, is NAGVMQNPRHLVRRRGQEARLRCSPMKGHSHVYWYRQLPEEGLKFMVYLQKENIIDESGMPKERFSAEFPKEGPSILRIQQVVRGDSAAYFCASSPQRDSGLGYGYTFGSGTRLTVV.

This clone was observed a handful of times. This sequence joins TRBV29-1 and TRBJ2-6, with a weak D call TRBD1 (5 bases). Germline values: CDR1 SQVTM, CDR2 ANQGSEA. Trimming took 0 bases from V and 0 from J, leaving 9 bases between them. The CDR3 is made up of 16 amino acids. The CDR3 is CSVEEGEPSGANVLTF. CDR3 sequence (DNA): TGCAGCGTTGAAGAAGGGGAACCCTCTGGGGCCAACGTCCTGACTTTC.

The chain uses TRBV7-8 and TRBJ1-1; D gene ambiguous. The V gene lost 6 bases and the J gene lost 1 base, with 12 bases spanning the gap. CDR3 length equals 14 residues. Germline CDR1 and CDR2: SGHVS and FQNEAQ. The CDR3 bases are TGTGCCAGCAGTCCAACTAATCCGAACACTGAAGCTTTCTTT. This codes for CASSPTNPNTEAFF.

This clone appeared a single time. V is TRBV5-1 and J is TRBJ1-5; possibly TRBD1 for D (5 bases). V was pared by 2 bases and J by 5 bases, with 8 bases between. The CDR3 loop spans 13 amino acids. The germline V gene has CDR1 SGHRS and CDR2 YFSETQ. In DNA form, the CDR3 reads TGCGCCAGCAGCTTAGGGGCGGATCAGCCCCAGCATTTT. Translating it yields CASSLGADQPQHF.